The clone carrying this TCR beta chain was observed a few times. What it binds is unknown. V lost 0 bases to trimming and J lost 8 bases, with 12 bases between them. The germline CDR1 and CDR2 sequences are MNHEY and SVGAGI. This CDR3 contains 14 residues. From PBMCs, CD4+ and CD8+ T cells were sorted. This specimen comes from a study of CD8+ T cells in alopecia areata. Study-wide findings and caveats: Lesional scalp exceeded normal scalp in clonality, especially in alopecia totalis/universalis. Besides other cells, scalp samples also yield sequences of resident alphabeta T cells from normal skin.

Sequencing templates came from extracted RNA that was reverse transcribed into cDNA. Using immunoSEQ multiplex PCR, the repertoire was profiled, and TCRdb retains in-frame clones only, with some absent. This table holds about 150,000 clones, about three fifths found once. The receptor comes from a human donor in good health. The sequenced material came from CD4+ T cells sorted from blood. The rearrangement uses TRBV6-5 and TRBJ2-3, with D hard to call. CDR3 in amino acids: CASSYSELGSTQYF. CDR3 coding DNA: TGTGCCAGCAGTTACTCTGAGCTGGGATCTACGCAGTATTTT.